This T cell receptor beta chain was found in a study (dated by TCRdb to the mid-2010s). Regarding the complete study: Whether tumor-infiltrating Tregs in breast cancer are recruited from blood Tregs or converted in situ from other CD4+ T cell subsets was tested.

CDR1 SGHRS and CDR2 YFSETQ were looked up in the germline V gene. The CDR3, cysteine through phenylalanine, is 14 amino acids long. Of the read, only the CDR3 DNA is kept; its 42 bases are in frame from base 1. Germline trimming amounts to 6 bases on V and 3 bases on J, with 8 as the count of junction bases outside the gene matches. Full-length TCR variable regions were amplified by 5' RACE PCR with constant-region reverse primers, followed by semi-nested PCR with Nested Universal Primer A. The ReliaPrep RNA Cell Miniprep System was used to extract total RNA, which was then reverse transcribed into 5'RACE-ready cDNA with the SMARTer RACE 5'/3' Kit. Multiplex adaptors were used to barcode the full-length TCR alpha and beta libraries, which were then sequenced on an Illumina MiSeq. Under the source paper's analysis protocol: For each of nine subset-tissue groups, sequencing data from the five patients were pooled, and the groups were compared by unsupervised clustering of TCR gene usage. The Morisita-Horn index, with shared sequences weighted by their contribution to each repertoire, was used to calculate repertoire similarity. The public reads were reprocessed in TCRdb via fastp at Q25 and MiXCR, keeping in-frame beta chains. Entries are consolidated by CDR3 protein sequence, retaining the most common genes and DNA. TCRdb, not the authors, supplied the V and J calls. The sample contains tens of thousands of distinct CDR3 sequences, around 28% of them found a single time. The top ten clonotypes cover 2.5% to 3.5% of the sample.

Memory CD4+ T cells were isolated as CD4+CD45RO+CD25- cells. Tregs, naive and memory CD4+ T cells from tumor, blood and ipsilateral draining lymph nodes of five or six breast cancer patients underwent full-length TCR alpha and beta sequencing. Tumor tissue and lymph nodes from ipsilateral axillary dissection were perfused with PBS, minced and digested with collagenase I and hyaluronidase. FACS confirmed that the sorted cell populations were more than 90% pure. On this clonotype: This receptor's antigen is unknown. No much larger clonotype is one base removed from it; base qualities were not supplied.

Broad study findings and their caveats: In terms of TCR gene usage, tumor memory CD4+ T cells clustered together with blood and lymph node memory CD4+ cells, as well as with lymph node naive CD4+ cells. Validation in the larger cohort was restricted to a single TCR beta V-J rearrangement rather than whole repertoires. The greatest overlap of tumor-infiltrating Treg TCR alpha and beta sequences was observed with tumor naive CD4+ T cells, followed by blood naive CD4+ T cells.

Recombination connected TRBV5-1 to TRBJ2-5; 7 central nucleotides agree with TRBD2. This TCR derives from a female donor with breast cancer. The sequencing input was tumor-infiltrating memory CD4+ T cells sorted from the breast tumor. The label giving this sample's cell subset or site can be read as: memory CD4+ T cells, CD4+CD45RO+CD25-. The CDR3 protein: CASTVGREEETQYF. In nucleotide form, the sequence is TGCGCCAGCACCGTGGGCCGGGAGGAAGAGACCCAGTACTTC. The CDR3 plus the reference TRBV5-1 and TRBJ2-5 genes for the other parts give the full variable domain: KAGVTQTPRYLIKTRGQQVTLSCSPISGHRSVSWYQQTPGQGLQFLFEYFSETQRNKGNFPGRFSGRQFSNSRSEMNVSTLELGDSALYLCASTVGREEETQYFGPGTRLLVL.